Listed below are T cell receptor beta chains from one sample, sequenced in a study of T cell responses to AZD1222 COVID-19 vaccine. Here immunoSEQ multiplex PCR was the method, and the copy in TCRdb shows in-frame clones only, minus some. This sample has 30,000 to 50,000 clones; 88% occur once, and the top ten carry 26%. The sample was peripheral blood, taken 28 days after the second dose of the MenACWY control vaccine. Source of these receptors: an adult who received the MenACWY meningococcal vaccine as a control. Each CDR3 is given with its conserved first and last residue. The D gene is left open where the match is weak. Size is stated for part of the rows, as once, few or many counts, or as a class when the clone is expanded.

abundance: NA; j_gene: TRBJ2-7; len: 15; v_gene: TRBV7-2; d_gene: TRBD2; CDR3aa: CASSPEGGSLYEQYF; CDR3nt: TGTGCCAGCAGCCCAGAGGGCGGGAGCCTCTACGAGCAGTACTTC
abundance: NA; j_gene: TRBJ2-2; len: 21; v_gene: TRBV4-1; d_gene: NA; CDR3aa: CASSQVPHGIQTPSNTGELFF; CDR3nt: TGCGCCAGCAGCCAAGTTCCGCACGGGATCCAAACCCCCTCGAACACCGGGGAGCTGTTTTTT
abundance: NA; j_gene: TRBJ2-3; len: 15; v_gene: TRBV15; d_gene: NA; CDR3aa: CATSRVAQNPDTQYF; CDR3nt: TGTGCCACCAGCAGAGTCGCACAGAACCCAGATACGCAGTATTTT
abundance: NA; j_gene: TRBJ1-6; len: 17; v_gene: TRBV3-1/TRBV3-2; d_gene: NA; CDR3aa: CASSHKLLSSYNSPLHF; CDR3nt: TGTGCCAGCAGCCATAAACTTCTCAGCTCCTATAATTCACCCCTCCACTTT
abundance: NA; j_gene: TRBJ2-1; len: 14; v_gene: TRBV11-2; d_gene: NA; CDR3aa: CASSFYILGNEQFF; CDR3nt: TGTGCCAGCAGCTTTTACATACTAGGTAATGAGCAGTTCTTC
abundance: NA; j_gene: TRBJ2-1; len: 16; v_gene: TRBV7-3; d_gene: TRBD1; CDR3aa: CASSPSGTGIFDEQFF; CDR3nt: TGTGCCAGCAGCCCGTCCGGGACAGGGATTTTCGATGAGCAGTTCTTC
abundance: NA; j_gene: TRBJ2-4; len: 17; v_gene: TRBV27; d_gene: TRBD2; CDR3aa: CASSWGASGRAANIQYF; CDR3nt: TGTGCCAGCAGTTGGGGGGCTAGCGGGAGGGCCGCGAACATTCAGTACTTC
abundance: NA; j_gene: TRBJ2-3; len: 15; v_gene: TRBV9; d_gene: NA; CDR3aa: CASSVGPSGTDTQYF; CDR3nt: TGTGCCAGCAGCGTAGGTCCCTCTGGCACAGATACGCAGTATTTT
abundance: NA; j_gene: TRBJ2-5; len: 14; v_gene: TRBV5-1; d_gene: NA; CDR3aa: CASSLGSTSETQYF; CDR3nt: TGCGCCAGCAGCTTGGGGTCCACGTCAGAGACCCAGTACTTC
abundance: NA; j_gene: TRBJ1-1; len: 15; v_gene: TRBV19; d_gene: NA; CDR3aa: CASRTRVGRDTEAFF; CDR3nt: TGTGCCAGTAGGACCCGGGTGGGACGGGACACTGAAGCTTTCTTT
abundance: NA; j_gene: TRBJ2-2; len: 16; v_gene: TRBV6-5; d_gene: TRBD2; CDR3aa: CASSYWGGAVAGELFF; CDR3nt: TGTGCCAGCAGTTACTGGGGAGGGGCAGTCGCCGGGGAGCTGTTTTTT
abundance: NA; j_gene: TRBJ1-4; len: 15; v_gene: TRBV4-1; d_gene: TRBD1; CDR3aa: CASSHADRAGEKLFF; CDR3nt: TGCGCCAGCAGCCACGCGGACAGGGCTGGAGAAAAACTGTTTTTT
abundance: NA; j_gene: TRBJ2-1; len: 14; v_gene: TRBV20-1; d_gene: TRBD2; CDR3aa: CSASRPSGYNEQFF; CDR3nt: TGCAGTGCTAGTCGGCCTAGCGGATACAATGAGCAGTTCTTC
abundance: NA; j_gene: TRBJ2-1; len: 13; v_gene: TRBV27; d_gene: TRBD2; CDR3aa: CASRLGGRNEQFF; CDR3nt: TGTGCCAGCAGATTAGGCGGGAGAAATGAGCAGTTCTTC
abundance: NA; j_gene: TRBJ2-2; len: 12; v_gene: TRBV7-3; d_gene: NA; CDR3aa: CASSFGPGELFF; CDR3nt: TGTGCCAGCAGCTTCGGTCCCGGGGAGCTGTTTTTT
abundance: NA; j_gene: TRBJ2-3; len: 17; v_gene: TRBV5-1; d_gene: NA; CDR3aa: CASSFAGPAGSTDTQYF; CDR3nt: TGCGCCAGCAGCTTCGCGGGTCCGGCCGGTAGCACAGATACGCAGTATTTT
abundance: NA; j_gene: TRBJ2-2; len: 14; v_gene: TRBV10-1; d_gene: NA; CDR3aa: CASRPGPNTGELFF; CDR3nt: TGCGCCAGCAGGCCAGGTCCGAACACCGGGGAGCTGTTTTTT
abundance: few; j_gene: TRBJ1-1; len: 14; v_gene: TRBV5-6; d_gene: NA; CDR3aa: CASSVGRRNTEAFF; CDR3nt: TGTGCCAGCAGCGTCGGACGGAGGAACACTGAAGCTTTCTTT
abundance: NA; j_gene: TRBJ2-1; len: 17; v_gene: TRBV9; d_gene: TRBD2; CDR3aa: CASSPYPGSGRTSEQFF; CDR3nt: TGTGCCAGCAGCCCCTACCCCGGTAGCGGGAGGACGTCTGAGCAGTTCTTC
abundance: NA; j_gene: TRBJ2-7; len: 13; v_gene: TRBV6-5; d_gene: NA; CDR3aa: CASNPRGVYEQYF; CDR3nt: TGTGCCAGCAACCCTCGAGGGGTTTACGAGCAGTACTTC
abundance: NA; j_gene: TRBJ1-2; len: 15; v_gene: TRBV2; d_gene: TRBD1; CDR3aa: CASSGVKGQGSGYTF; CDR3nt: TGTGCCAGCAGTGGGGTAAAAGGACAGGGTAGTGGCTACACCTTC
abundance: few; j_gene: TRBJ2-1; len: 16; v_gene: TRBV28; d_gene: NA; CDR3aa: CASSLWDQRVRNEQFF; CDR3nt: TGTGCCAGCAGTTTATGGGATCAACGAGTTAGGAATGAGCAGTTCTTC
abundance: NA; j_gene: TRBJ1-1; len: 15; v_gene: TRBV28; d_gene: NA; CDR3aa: CASSLWRAMNTEAFF; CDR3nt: TGTGCCAGCAGTTTATGGAGGGCCATGAACACTGAAGCTTTCTTT
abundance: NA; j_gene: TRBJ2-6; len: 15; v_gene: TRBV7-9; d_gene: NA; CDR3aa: CASSRTDSGANVLTF; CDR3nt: TGTGCCAGCAGCCGCACAGACTCTGGGGCCAACGTCCTGACTTTC
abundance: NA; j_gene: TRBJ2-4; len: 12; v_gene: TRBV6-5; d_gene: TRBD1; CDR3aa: CASSLEGAIQYF; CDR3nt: TGTGCCAGCAGCCTCGAGGGGGCCATTCAGTACTTC
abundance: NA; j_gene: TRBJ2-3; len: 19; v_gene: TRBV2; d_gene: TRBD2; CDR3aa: CASSWTSGNLRVKADTQYF; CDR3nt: TGTGCCAGCAGTTGGACTAGCGGGAACCTAAGGGTAAAAGCAGATACGCAGTATTTT
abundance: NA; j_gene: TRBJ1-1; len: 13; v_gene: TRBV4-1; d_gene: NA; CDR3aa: CASSQTENTEAFF; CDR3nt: TGCGCCAGCAGCCAAACAGAGAACACTGAAGCTTTCTTT
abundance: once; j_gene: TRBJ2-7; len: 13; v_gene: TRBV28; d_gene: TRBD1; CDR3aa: CATTDRTVYEQYF; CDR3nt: TGTGCCACCACGGACAGGACAGTTTACGAGCAGTACTTC
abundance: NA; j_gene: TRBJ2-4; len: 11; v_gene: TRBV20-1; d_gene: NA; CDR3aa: CSARAGGIQYF; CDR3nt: TGCAGTGCAAGAGCTGGTGGAATTCAGTACTTC
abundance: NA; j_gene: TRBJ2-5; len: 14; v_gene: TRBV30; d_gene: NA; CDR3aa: CAWSEGTVQETQYF; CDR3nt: TGTGCCTGGAGTGAGGGGACGGTCCAAGAGACCCAGTACTTC
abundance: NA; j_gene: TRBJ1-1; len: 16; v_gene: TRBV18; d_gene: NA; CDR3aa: CASSPSGAILNTEAFF; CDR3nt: TGTGCCAGCTCACCATCCGGGGCGATTCTGAACACTGAAGCTTTCTTT
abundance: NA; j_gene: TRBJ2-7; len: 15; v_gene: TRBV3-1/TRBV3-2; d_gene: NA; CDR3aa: CASSQDGLAFNEQYF; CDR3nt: TGTGCCAGCAGCCAAGATGGGCTAGCGTTCAACGAGCAGTACTTC
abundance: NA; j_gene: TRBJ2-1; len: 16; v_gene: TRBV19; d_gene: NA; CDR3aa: CASSRAGTGPFNEQFF; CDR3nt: TGTGCCAGTAGTAGAGCCGGGACTGGTCCATTTAATGAGCAGTTCTTC
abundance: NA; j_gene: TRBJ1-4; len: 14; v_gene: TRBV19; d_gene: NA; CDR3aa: CASSLLAAGEKLFF; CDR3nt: TGTGCCAGTAGTCTATTGGCGGCGGGTGAAAAACTGTTTTTT
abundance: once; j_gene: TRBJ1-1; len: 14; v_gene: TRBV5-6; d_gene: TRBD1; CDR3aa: CASSWTGGDTEAFF; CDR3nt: TGTGCCAGCAGCTGGACAGGGGGAGACACTGAAGCTTTCTTT
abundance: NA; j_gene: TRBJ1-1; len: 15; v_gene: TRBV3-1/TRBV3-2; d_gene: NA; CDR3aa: CASSQVRSRNTEAFF; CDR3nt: TGTGCCAGCAGCCAAGTACGGAGCAGGAACACTGAAGCTTTCTTT
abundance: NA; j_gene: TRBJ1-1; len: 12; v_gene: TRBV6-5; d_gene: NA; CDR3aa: CASVRLGTEAFF; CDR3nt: TGTGCCAGCGTTAGACTTGGGACTGAAGCTTTCTTT
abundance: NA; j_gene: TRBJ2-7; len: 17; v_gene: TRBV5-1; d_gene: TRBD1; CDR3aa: CASRPRPRQGASDEQYF; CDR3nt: TGCGCCAGCCGTCCGAGGCCAAGACAGGGGGCGTCCGACGAGCAGTACTTC
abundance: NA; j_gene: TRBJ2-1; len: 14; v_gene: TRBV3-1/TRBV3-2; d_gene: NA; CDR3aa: CASQTPGSYNEQFF; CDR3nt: TGTGCCAGTCAGACTCCGGGATCCTACAATGAGCAGTTCTTC
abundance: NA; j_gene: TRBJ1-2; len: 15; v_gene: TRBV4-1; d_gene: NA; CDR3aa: CASSQADSVNYGYTF; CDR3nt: TGCGCCAGCAGCCAAGCCGATTCAGTAAACTATGGCTACACCTTC
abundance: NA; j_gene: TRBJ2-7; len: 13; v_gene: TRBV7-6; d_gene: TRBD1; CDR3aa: CASSPGTGYEQYF; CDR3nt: TGTGCCAGCAGCCCAGGGACAGGCTACGAGCAGTACTTC
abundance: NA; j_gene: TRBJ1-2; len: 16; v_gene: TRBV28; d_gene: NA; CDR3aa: CASSLFLVWGSRGYTF; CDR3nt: TGTGCCAGCAGTTTATTCCTGGTTTGGGGGTCGAGAGGCTACACCTTC
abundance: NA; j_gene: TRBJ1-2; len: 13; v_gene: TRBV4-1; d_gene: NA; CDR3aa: CASSQEASTGYTF; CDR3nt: TGCGCCAGCAGCCAAGAAGCCTCGACCGGCTACACCTTC